Below, 8 T cell receptor beta chains from the same sample are listed, as sequenced in a study of T cell responses to AZD1222 COVID-19 vaccine. Assay used: immunoSEQ multiplex PCR; TCRdb lists only in-frame clones, some missing. Of approximately 170,000 clones detected, roughly 92% appear once; the ten largest clones hold more than 1.5%. Sequences were derived from peripheral blood, sampled on day 0 of AZD1222 vaccination. Every receptor here comes from an adult in good health.

There are a few counts of this clone. This rearrangement joins TRBV5-8 to TRBJ1-5, with TRBD1 matching 7 bases. The junction had 12 bases not matched to a gene; V was cut back by 5 bases and J by 7 bases. The CDR3 is made up of 15 amino acids. CDR1 and CDR2 (germline): SGHTS, YDEGEE. The CDR3 loop is CASSTGQKVNQPQHF. As DNA, the CDR3 is TGTGCCAGCAGTACGGGACAGAAGGTAAACCAGCCCCAGCATTTT.

The rearrangement joins TRBV7-2 to TRBJ2-7; either TRBD1 or TRBD2 may supply D (6 bases each). This CDR3 has 16 amino acids. CDR1 is SGHTA, CDR2 FQGNSA, per germline. V dropped 0 bases and J dropped 2 bases, with 14 bases sitting between them. The CDR3 nucleotides are TGTGCCAGCAGCTTAGCGAGGCAGGGGAGGACCTACGAGCAGTACTTC. It specifies CASSLARQGRTYEQYF.

The chain uses TRBV19 and TRBJ1-1, with D possibly being TRBD1 (6 bases). V shed 7 bases and J shed 1 base, with 13 bases lying between them. The CDR3 runs 14 residues. Per the germline V gene, CDR1 is LNHDA and CDR2 is SQIVND (reference sequence). DNA for the CDR3: TGTGCCAGTACCTTGGGGGCCCCGAACACTGAAGCTTTCTTT. As protein: CASTLGAPNTEAFF.

The chain is built from TRBV4-1 and TRBJ2-7; 11 bases match TRBD1. J lost 3 bases, V lost 0 bases, and 10 bases had no gene match. The CDR3 runs to 18 residues. The germline V gene has CDR1 MGHRA and CDR2 YSYEKL. The CDR3 protein is CASSQDGPLGQGVYEQYF. The CDR3 DNA reads TGCGCCAGCAGCCAAGATGGTCCCCTGGGACAGGGGGTCTACGAGCAGTACTTC.

This chain connects TRBV19 to TRBJ2-1; maybe TRBD2 (5 bases). Germline assignment: CDR1 LNHDA and CDR2 SQIVND (reference sequence). CDR3 length equals 16 residues. V gave up 3 bases and J gave up 0 bases, with 12 bases separating them. CDR3 bases: TGTGCCAGTAGTATGAGGGCCAGAAGCTCCTACAATGAGCAGTTCTTC. Translated: CASSMRARSSYNEQFF. The variable domain in full, completed from reference TRBV19 and TRBJ2-1, reads DGGITQSPKYLFRKEGQNVTLSCEQNLNHDAMYWYRQDPGQGLRLIYYSQIVNDFQKGDIAEGYSVSREKKESFPLTVTSAQKNPTAFYLCASSMRARSSYNEQFFGPGTRLTVL.

This rearrangement joins TRBV12-2 to TRBJ2-7; the D call in the table, TRBD2, was not verified against the DNA. TRBV12-2 is designated a pseudogene. The CDR3 is 17 amino acids. CDR3 in amino acids: CASRNGGRQAPPYEQYF. The CDR3 bases are TGTGCAAGTCGGAACGGTGGTCGCCAAGCCCCACCCTACGAGCAGTACTTC.

V and J are TRBV5-1 and TRBJ2-7; TRBD2 matches at 10 bases. This CDR3 contains 15 residues. V shed 4 bases and J 1 base; nucleotides not matched to a gene: 5. Germline CDR1 and CDR2: SGHRS and YFSETQ. The CDR3 reads CASSVGTSDSYEQYF. Written as DNA, the CDR3 is TGCGCCAGCAGCGTTGGGACTAGCGATTCCTACGAGCAGTACTTC.

This chain uses TRBV24-1 with TRBJ2-2, with D uncertain. The germline V and J ends were trimmed by 5 bases and 5 bases, with 5 bases remaining between them. Germline V gene sequence: CDR1 KGHDR, CDR2 SFDVKD. CDR3 length equals 12 residues. The CDR3 loop is CATSVGTGELFF. CDR3 DNA: TGTGCCACCAGTGTGGGGACCGGGGAGCTGTTTTTT.